What follows is one TCR beta chain and its context. Its antigen is still unknown. Germline V gives CDR1 DFQATT, CDR2 SNEGSKA (reference sequence). The CDR3 has 11 residues. Each patient went into thyroid surgery without having received any treatment. Per the study methods: Clinicopathological groups differed in CDR3, with these differences serving to build a distant-metastasis classifier for papillary thyroid cancer. TCRdb recomputed clones from the PCR reads via MiXCR. None of the V and J calls come from the authors' own analysis; TCRdb made them. Among tens of thousands of clones listed, 20% to 25% were seen once. The data derive from a study of metastatic and nonmetastatic thyroid tumors. On the study more broadly: Repertoire comparisons spanned blood and tumor or nodule tissue from malignant and benign thyroid patients.

Study-wide points: Compared with benign nodules, malignant thyroid tumors were reported to have significantly higher TCR beta diversity in both blood and tumor.

Sequenced: blood. This clonotype was sampled from a female donor with papillary thyroid cancer or a benign thyroid nodule (not recorded which). Some clones in this sample may be carry-over from other donors' samples. The V and J genes are TRBV20-1 and TRBJ1-1; possibly TRBD1 for D (6 bases). The DNA for the CDR3 is TGCAGGGGACATGGGGGGACTGAAGCTTTCTTT. Its protein is CRGHGGTEAFF.